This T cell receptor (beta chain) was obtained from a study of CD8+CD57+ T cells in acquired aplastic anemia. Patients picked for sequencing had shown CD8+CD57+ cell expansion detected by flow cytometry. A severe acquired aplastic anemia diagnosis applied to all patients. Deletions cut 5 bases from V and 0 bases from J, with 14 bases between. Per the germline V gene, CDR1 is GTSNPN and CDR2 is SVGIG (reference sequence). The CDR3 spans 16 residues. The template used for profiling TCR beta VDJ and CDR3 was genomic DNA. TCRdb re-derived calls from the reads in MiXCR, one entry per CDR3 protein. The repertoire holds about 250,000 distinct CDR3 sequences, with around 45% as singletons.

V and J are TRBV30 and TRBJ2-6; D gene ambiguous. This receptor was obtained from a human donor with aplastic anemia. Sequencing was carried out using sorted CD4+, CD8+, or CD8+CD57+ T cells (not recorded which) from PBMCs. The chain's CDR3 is CAWSKEAPSGANVLTF. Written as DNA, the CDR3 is TGTGCCTGGTCTAAAGAGGCACCCTCTGGGGCCAACGTCCTGACTTTC.